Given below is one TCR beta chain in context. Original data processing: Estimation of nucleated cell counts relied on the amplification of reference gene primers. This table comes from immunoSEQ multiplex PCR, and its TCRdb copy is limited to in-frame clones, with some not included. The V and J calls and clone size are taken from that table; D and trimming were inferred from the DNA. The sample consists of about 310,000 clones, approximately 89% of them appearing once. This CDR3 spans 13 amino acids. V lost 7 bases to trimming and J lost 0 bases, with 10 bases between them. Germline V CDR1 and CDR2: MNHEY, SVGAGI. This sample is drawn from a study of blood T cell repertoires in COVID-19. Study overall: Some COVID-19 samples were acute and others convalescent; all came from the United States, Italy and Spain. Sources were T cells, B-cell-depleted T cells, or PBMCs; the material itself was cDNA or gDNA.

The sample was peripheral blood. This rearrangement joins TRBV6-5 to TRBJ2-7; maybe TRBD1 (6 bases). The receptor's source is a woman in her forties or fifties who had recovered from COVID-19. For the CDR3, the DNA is TGTGCCAGCACGAAGGACAGCTCCTACGAGCAGTACTTC. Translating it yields CASTKDSSYEQYF.